The 22 T cell receptor beta chains given below trace back to one sample, sequenced in a study. TCRdb reanalysed the 5' RACE reads using MiXCR and keeps one entry per CDR3 protein. In the table there are roughly 23,000 distinct CDR3 sequences, approximately 28% of which are singletons. The material sequenced was tumor-infiltrating naive CD4+ T cells sorted from the breast tumor. The subset denotes: naive CD4+ T cells, CD4+CD45RA+CD25-. The receptors come from a female donor with breast cancer.

This clonotype turned up a few times. The gene calls are TRBV29-1 and TRBJ2-1; 8 nucleotides match TRBD1. CDR1 and CDR2 from the germline V gene are SQVTM and ANQGSEA. The trim removed 6 bases at V and 3 bases at J, leaving 13 bases unmatched. There are 16 residues in the CDR3. CDR3 in DNA: TGCAGCGTCCGAGGGGCAGGGGGCGGCTACTACAATGAGCAGTTCTTC. Amino acids: CSVRGAGGGYYNEQFF.

The gene calls are TRBV10-3 and TRBJ1-1, with D uncertain. This CDR3 region has 13 residues. Germline lookup yields CDR1 ENHRY and CDR2 SYGVKD. V was shortened by 2 bases and J by 2 bases, with 6 bases between the two germline ends. CDR3 in DNA: TGTGCCATCAGTGAGACCTTTAACACTGAAGCTTTCTTT. It codes for CAISETFNTEAFF.

With regard to this clonotype: A read error may explain this, as a much larger clone is one base away. The chain is built from TRBV5-1 and TRBJ2-1; possibly TRBD1 for D (6 bases). The germline gives CDR1 SGHRS, CDR2 YFSETQ. The CDR3 runs 15 residues. The CDR3 here is CASSPGTRSYNEQLF. In nucleotides, the CDR3 is TGCGCCAGCAGCCCAGGGACACGCTCCTACAATGAGCAGCTCTTC.

As concerns this clonotype: Sequence at one end of the junction differs from germline and may be a read error. The chain combines TRBV6-5 with TRBJ2-7; no clear D gene. This CDR3 is built from 13 residues. The V gene's germline CDR1 is MNHEY and CDR2 SVGAGI. DNA of the CDR3: TGTGCCAGCAGTCGTAGCAGGACCTACGAGCAATACTTC. Translation: CASSRSRTYEQYF.

This clonotype was counted a few times. This chain links TRBV7-3 with TRBJ2-1; 7 nucleotides align to TRBD1. The V gene end was trimmed by 5 bases and the J gene end by 9 bases; junction bases not matched to a gene: 7. The CDR3 length is 13 residues. Germline CDR1 and CDR2: SGHTA and FQGTGA. CDR3 amino acids: CASSLGQSSEQFF. The CDR3 nucleotides are TGTGCCAGCAGCCTGGGACAGTCCAGTGAGCAGTTCTTC.

This clonotype was seen a handful of times. The chain carries TRBV4-1 and TRBJ1-6, with D possibly matching TRBD1 (5 bases). This CDR3 spans 18 amino acids. Trimming took 0 bases from V and 8 from J, leaving 20 bases between them. Germline V gene lookup returns CDR1 MGHRA and CDR2 YSYEKL. The CDR3: CASSQETTATGGDSPLHF. Here the CDR3 DNA reads TGCGCCAGCAGCCAAGAGACGACCGCCACAGGAGGGGATTCACCCCTCCACTTT.

A word on this clonotype: Because the CDR3 is missing its conserved closing phenylalanine or tryptophan, this is likely a read error. The chain has TRBV6-1 and TRBJ2-1, with 8 nucleotides matching TRBD2. Germline V gene data show CDR1 as MNHNS and CDR2 as SASEGT. The CDR3 length is 17 residues. J was trimmed by 3 bases and V by 1 base; bases with no gene match: 8. The CDR3 reads CASSEGVGGRNYNEQFL. CDR3 sequence (DNA): TGTGCCAGCAGTGAAGGGGTTGGCGGGAGGAACTACAATGAGCAGTTCCTC.

Turning to this clonotype: Likely a read error: the CDR3 ends without its conserved phenylalanine or tryptophan. This chain connects TRBV20-1 to TRBJ2-7, with unresolved D. Germline V gene data show CDR1 as DFQATT and CDR2 as SNEGSKA (reference sequence). Deletions cut 3 bases from V and 2 bases from J, with 8 bases between. The CDR3 runs 12 residues. The CDR3 is CSASDQTYEQYY. The CDR3 DNA reads TGCAGTGCTAGTGACCAAACCTACGAGCAGTACTAC.

This clonotype was found a few times. J is TRBJ2-7 and V is TRBV6-5; the D gene is possibly TRBD2 (6 bases). CDR3 length equals 14 residues. Germline lookup yields CDR1 MNHEY and CDR2 SVGAGI. Between the trimmed V and J ends, which lost 4 bases and 4 bases, there was a span of 14 bases. CDR3 sequence (DNA): TGTGCCAGCAGTTCATCGGGACTTATGTACGAGCAGTACTTC. Protein product: CASSSSGLMYEQYF.

This clonotype rates as medium-sized. The chain carries TRBV30 and TRBJ2-1; TRBD1 matches 8 bases. Germline CDR1 is GTSNPN and CDR2 is SVGIG (reference sequence). The CDR3 extends over 16 amino acids. V lost 2 bases, J lost 8 bases, and 14 bases stayed unmatched. The CDR3, as DNA: TGTGCCTGGAGTTTTAAAGACAGGGGAACCTCATATGAGCAGTTCTTC. Translated, it gives CAWSFKDRGTSYEQFF.

Details on this clonotype: Compared with germline, one end of the junction differs, possibly owing to a read error. The V call is TRBV18, the J call TRBJ1-2; D possibly corresponds to TRBD1 (6 bases). Per the germline V gene, CDR1 is KGHSH and CDR2 is LQKENI. The CDR3 length is 16 residues. The CDR3 sequence: CASSPPNLGGNYDYTF. In DNA, the CDR3 is TGTGCCAGCTCACCACCAAACCTAGGGGGAAACTATGACTACACCTTC. Full variable domain (outside the CDR3, taken from reference TRBV18 and TRBJ1-2): NAGVMQNPRHLVRRRGQEARLRCSPMKGHSHVYWYRQLPEEGLKFMVYLQKENIIDESGMPKERFSAEFPKEGPSILRIQQVVRGDSAAYFCASSPPNLGGNYDYTFGSGTRLTVV.

This clonotype was observed at least ten times. The V and J genes are TRBV30 and TRBJ1-3; no firm D call. The length of the CDR3 is 12 residues. The ends were cut back, 0 bases at V and 4 bases at J, with 4 bases in the middle. Germline V gives CDR1 GTSNPN, CDR2 SVGIG (reference sequence). The CDR3 loop reads CAWSVHGNTIYF. CDR3 bases: TGTGCCTGGAGTGTACACGGAAACACCATATATTTT.

This clonotype has at least ten counts. V is TRBV12-3 or TRBV12-4 and J is TRBJ1-2, with TRBD1 matching over 9 bases. V dropped 7 bases and J dropped 6; count of bases not matched to a gene: 12. This CDR3 is 15 amino acids long. CDR3 in DNA: TGTGCCAGCAAGTGGTCACAGGGGGCGGACGATGGCTACACCTTC. Protein sequence: CASKWSQGADDGYTF.

Of note for this clonotype: At one of its ends the junction is not consistent with the germline gene, which may arise from a read error. The chain is built from TRBV5-1 and TRBJ2-7; D is unresolved. Germline assignment: CDR1 SGHRS and CDR2 YFSETQ. The CDR3 extends over 14 amino acids. The CDR3 DNA reads TGCGCCAGCAGATCGGGCTTTGAAGGCTACAAGCAGTACTTC. Translation: CASRSGFEGYKQYF.

This clonotype is medium-sized in the sample. This chain joins TRBV20-1 and TRBJ2-1; TRBD2 matches at 12 bases. This CDR3 region has 17 residues. V was clipped by 5 bases and J by 1 base; unmatched bases: 9. Germline V gene sequence: CDR1 DFQATT, CDR2 SNEGSKA (reference sequence). The CDR3, as DNA: TGCAGTGCTCCAGGGACTAGCGGGTACCCTTCCTACAATGAGCAGTTCTTC. Protein: CSAPGTSGYPSYNEQFF.

There are many counts of this clonotype. V usage is TRBV20-1 and J usage is TRBJ2-1; 11 bases line up with TRBD2. From germline, CDR1 is DFQATT and CDR2 SNEGSKA (reference sequence). CDR3 size: 14 residues. V shed 5 bases and J 8 bases; nucleotides not matched to a gene: 8. As DNA, the CDR3 is TGCAGTGCTTGCCTACTAGCGGGAGTTTATGAGCAGTTCTTC. It yields the protein CSACLLAGVYEQFF.

There are a few counts of this clonotype. This chain uses TRBV20-1 with TRBJ2-4, with 7 bases aligning to TRBD2. CDR1 DFQATT and CDR2 SNEGSKA come from the germline V gene (reference sequence). V shed 5 bases and J 0 bases; nucleotides not matched to a gene: 7. This CDR3 region has 15 residues. DNA for the CDR3: TGCAGTGCTGATGGGTCTAGCGGAGCCAAAAACATTCAGTACTTC. This encodes CSADGSSGAKNIQYF.

This clonotype showed up many times. This chain links TRBV24-1 with TRBJ2-2; 11 bases are shared with TRBD1. The CDR3 contains 15 residues. CDR1 and CDR2 (germline): KGHDR, SFDVKD. V was pared by 4 bases and J by 6 bases, with 3 bases of the junction left unmatched. Here the CDR3 reads CATSDQGQGAGELFF. DNA for the CDR3: TGTGCCACCAGTGACCAGGGACAGGGGGCCGGGGAGCTGTTTTTT.

In its sample, this clonotype ranks as medium-sized (0.01 to 0.1%). The chain has TRBV7-6 and TRBJ1-1; 7 bases fit TRBD1. Unmatched junction bases numbered 4, after V lost 2 bases and J lost 1 base. This CDR3 has 15 residues. Germline CDR1 is SGHVS and CDR2 is FNYEAQ. This CDR3 is CASSLRGHGNTEAFF. The CDR3 DNA follows: TGTGCCAGCAGCTTAAGGGGGCATGGGAACACTGAAGCTTTCTTT.

In this sample, this clonotype turned up many times. The chain couples TRBV5-1 to TRBJ2-7; D remains unclear. Germline assignment: CDR1 SGHRS and CDR2 YFSETQ. V was trimmed by 2 bases and J by 2 bases, leaving 11 bases between them. The CDR3 loop spans 14 amino acids. CDR3 protein: CASSLPTVTYEQYF. In nucleotides, the CDR3 is TGCGCCAGCAGCTTACCGACTGTGACCTACGAGCAGTACTTC. Full variable domain (outside the CDR3, taken from reference TRBV5-1 and TRBJ2-7): KAGVTQTPRYLIKTRGQQVTLSCSPISGHRSVSWYQQTPGQGLQFLFEYFSETQRNKGNFPGRFSGRQFSNSRSEMNVSTLELGDSALYLCASSLPTVTYEQYFGPGTRLTVT.

V and J are TRBV5-1 and TRBJ2-7; no clear D gene. Trimming stripped 0 bases from V and 0 bases from J, with 13 bases between. CDR1 and CDR2 from the germline V gene are SGHRS and YFSETQ. The CDR3 contains 16 residues. The CDR3 bases are TGCGCCAGCAGCTTGGCGCTTGGCTTCAGCTCCTACGAGCAGTACTTC. Translation gives CASSLALGFSSYEQYF. Drawing the rest from reference TRBV5-1 and TRBJ2-7, the complete variable domain is KAGVTQTPRYLIKTRGQQVTLSCSPISGHRSVSWYQQTPGQGLQFLFEYFSETQRNKGNFPGRFSGRQFSNSRSEMNVSTLELGDSALYLCASSLALGFSSYEQYFGPGTRLTVT.

In its sample, this clonotype was seen a few times. The rearrangement uses TRBV6-6 and TRBJ2-7, with D possibly TRBD2 on 6 matching bases. From germline, CDR1 is MNHNY and CDR2 SVGAGI (reference sequence). CDR3 size: 13 residues. Between the trimmed V and J ends, which lost 6 bases and 6 bases, there was a span of 15 bases. The CDR3: CASRPTGDLEQYF. The CDR3 DNA is TGTGCCAGCAGACCGACGGGAGACCTCGAGCAGTACTTC.